The TCR beta chain under discussion was sequenced for a study of neurological immune-mediated disorders. This clonotype was counted ten times or more. TCRdb fed the 5' RACE reads into MiXCR, producing one record per CDR3 protein. The sample records about 59,000 distinct CDR3 sequences, 3% to 4% being singletons. Material for sequencing was PBMCs. This clonotype was obtained from a woman aged 25-40 years with multiple sclerosis.

In DNA, the CDR3 is TGCAGTGCTAGAGTAAGTCATTCCTACAATGAGCAGTTCTTC. As protein: CSARVSHSYNEQFF. This rearrangement joins TRBV20-1 to TRBJ2-1; D uncertain. The germline V gene encodes CDR1 DFQATT and CDR2 SNEGSKA (reference sequence). The CDR3 contains 14 residues. The V gene lost 1 base and the J gene lost 1 base, with 8 bases spanning the gap.